The 24 T cell receptor beta chains in this list originate from one sample, sequenced in a study of T cells in narcolepsy. TCRdb's table, derived via immunoSEQ multiplex PCR, lists solely in-frame clones and lacks some. The sample shows about 30,000 clones, roughly 83% of them seen only once. The specimen sequenced was CD45RA- memory CD4+ T cells from PBMCs. These receptors originate from a human donor with narcolepsy.

The chain joins TRBV19 to TRBJ1-2; 10 bases map to TRBD1. Trimming cost V 3 bases and J 6 bases; bases outside gene matches: 7. The V gene's germline CDR1 is LNHDA and CDR2 SQIVND (reference sequence). This CDR3 has 15 residues. DNA of the CDR3: TGTGCCAGTAGTATGGACAGGGGGAGGATGGATGGCTACACCTTC. This codes for CASSMDRGRMDGYTF. Drawing the rest from reference TRBV19 and TRBJ1-2, the complete variable domain is DGGITQSPKYLFRKEGQNVTLSCEQNLNHDAMYWYRQDPGQGLRLIYYSQIVNDFQKGDIAEGYSVSREKKESFPLTVTSAQKNPTAFYLCASSMDRGRMDGYTFGSGTRLTVV.

There are a few counts of this clone. The chain couples TRBV5-4 to TRBJ2-6; D may be TRBD2 (6 bases). The germline gives CDR1 SGHNT, CDR2 YYREEE (reference sequence). The CDR3 covers 18 residues. The V end was cut by 4 bases, the J end by 1 base, with 18 bases between. CDR3 residues: CASSAGLNPSSGANVLTF. DNA of the CDR3: TGTGCCAGCAGCGCGGGACTCAATCCCTCTTCTGGGGCCAACGTCCTGACTTTC.

The CDR3 bases are TGTGCCAGCAATTCACCCCCGGGACAGGGGAGGGGGGAGCAGTTCTTC. Protein product: CASNSPPGQGRGEQFF. V and J are TRBV28 and TRBJ2-1, with 10 bases identical to TRBD1. From germline, CDR1 is MDHEN and CDR2 SYDVKM. This CDR3 region has 16 residues. J was trimmed by 10 bases and V by 7 bases; bases with no gene match: 16.

In this sample, this clone turned up once. V and J are TRBV5-5 and TRBJ1-5, with D tentatively TRBD1 (5 bases). The CDR3 has 16 amino acids. The V end lost 0 bases, the J end lost 7 bases, and 17 bases lay between the germline ends. The germline CDR1 and CDR2 sequences are SGHKS and YYEKEE (reference sequence). CDR3: CASSLVAGSKGQPQHF. DNA for the CDR3: TGTGCCAGCAGCTTGGTGGCAGGGTCGAAGGGGCAGCCCCAGCATTTT.

The chain uses TRBV10-1 and TRBJ1-5, with a possible D match to TRBD1 (5 bases). Germline-derived CDR1 and CDR2 are WNHNN and SYGVQD (reference sequence). The CDR3 consists of 15 residues. V was trimmed by 6 bases and J by 2 bases, leaving 14 bases between them. CDR3 sequence (DNA): TGCGCCAGCAGACAACCAGGGTCCGGCAATCAGCCCCAGCATTTT. Translating gives CASRQPGSGNQPQHF.

The chain joins TRBV30 to TRBJ2-7; 10 bases fit TRBD1. Unmatched junction bases numbered 5, after V lost 2 bases and J lost 10 bases. The CDR3 covers 12 residues. Germline values: CDR1 GTSNPN, CDR2 SVGIG (reference sequence). As DNA, the CDR3 is TGTGCCTGGAGTACGACAGGGGGCGCCCAGTACTTC. Residues: CAWSTTGGAQYF.

The gene calls are TRBV28 and TRBJ2-1, with D perhaps matching TRBD1 or TRBD2 (8 bases each). This CDR3 contains 17 residues. The V and J ends lost 5 bases and 5 bases respectively, with 22 bases between them. Germline CDR1 reads MDHEN; CDR2 reads SYDVKM. The CDR3: CASSPDRGGRMDNEQFF. In nucleotides, the CDR3 is TGTGCCAGCAGTCCAGACAGGGGCGGGAGGATGGACAATGAGCAGTTCTTC.

CDR3 residues: CASSKENGTGNLSNSPLHF. The DNA for the CDR3 is TGTGCCAGCAGCAAAGAAAACGGGACAGGGAATCTCTCTAATTCACCCCTCCACTTT. V is TRBV21-1 and J is TRBJ1-6; TRBD1, the table's D call, lacks a check against the DNA. TRBV21-1 is classified as a pseudogene. There are 19 residues in the CDR3.

In this sample, this clone turned up once. This chain connects TRBV4-1 to TRBJ2-3; possible D gene TRBD2, 5 bases. There are 18 residues in the CDR3. Per the germline V gene, CDR1 is MGHRA and CDR2 is YSYEKL. Trimming removed 4 bases from V and 2 bases from J, with 22 bases in between. CDR3 sequence reads: CASSPTKGQRRDTDTQYF. The DNA for the CDR3 is TGCGCCAGCAGCCCAACAAAAGGTCAGCGGAGAGACACAGATACGCAGTATTTT.

For this clone: One junction end disagrees with the germline gene, perhaps due to a read error. This chain links TRBV7-7 with TRBJ1-1; D remains unclear. The germline CDR1 and CDR2 sequences are SSHAT and FNYEAQ (reference sequence). There are 13 residues in the CDR3. DNA for the CDR3: TGTGCTAGCAGCTTAGCGCCGAACACTGAAGCTTTCTTT. Encoded protein: CASSLAPNTEAFF. Filled out from reference TRBV7-7 and TRBJ1-1, the complete variable domain reads GAGVSQSPRYKVTKRGQDVTLRCDPISSHATLYWYQQALGQGPEFLTYFNYEAQPDKSGLPSDRFSAERPEGSISTLTIQRTEQRDSAMYRCASSLAPNTEAFFGQGTRLTVV.

This clone was observed a few times. V usage is TRBV6-1 and J usage is TRBJ1-1; D is ambiguous. This CDR3 comprises 14 residues. Trimming took 2 bases from V and 3 from J, leaving 10 bases between them. The V gene's germline CDR1 is MNHNS and CDR2 SASEGT. The CDR3 region has the DNA TGTGCCAGCAGTGAACAGCCGGGCGACACTGAAGCTTTCTTT. It is translated as CASSEQPGDTEAFF.

The V gene is TRBV27, the J gene TRBJ2-1, with TRBD1 matching 7 bases. V lost 5 bases and J lost 0; bases outside the gene matches: 10. The CDR3 extends over 17 amino acids. From germline, CDR1 is MNHEY and CDR2 SMNVEV (reference sequence). The chain's CDR3 is CASSPFQDRASYNEQFF. CDR3 sequence (DNA): TGTGCCAGCAGTCCATTCCAAGACAGGGCCTCCTACAATGAGCAGTTCTTC.

The chain is built from TRBV27 and TRBJ2-3; D unresolved. Germline V gene lookup returns CDR1 MNHEY and CDR2 SMNVEV (reference sequence). This CDR3 comprises 15 residues. V was trimmed by 4 bases and J by 0 bases, leaving 11 bases between them. CDR3 DNA: TGTGCCAGCAGTTGGGGTACCACTAGCACAGATACGCAGTATTTT. As protein: CASSWGTTSTDTQYF.

J is TRBJ2-5 and V is TRBV10-1; D might be TRBD1 (5 bases). Germline CDR1 reads WNHNN; CDR2 reads SYGVQD (reference sequence). The CDR3 runs to 13 residues. Between the trimmed V and J ends, which lost 4 bases and 1 base, there was a span of 7 bases. The CDR3 nucleotides read TGCGCCAGCAGTGGACAGTCCCAAGAGACCCAGTACTTC. Its translation is CASSGQSQETQYF.

The chain is built from TRBV7-8 and TRBJ2-7; 8 bases agree with TRBD1. Per germline, CDR1 SGHVS and CDR2 FQNEAQ. With V trimmed by 0 bases and J by 0 bases, 7 bases remained unmatched. The CDR3 runs to 17 residues. CDR3 bases: TGTGCCAGCAGCTTAGCGATTCGGACAGGGAGCTCCTACGAGCAGTACTTC. It yields the protein CASSLAIRTGSSYEQYF.

This rearrangement joins TRBV21-1 to TRBJ2-1; no check of the table's D call, TRBD1, against the DNA was made. TRBV21-1 is a documented pseudogene. The length of the CDR3 is 12 residues. The CDR3 reads CASRGQANEQFF. DNA of the CDR3: TGTGCCAGCAGGGGACAGGCCAATGAGCAGTTCTTC.

The CDR3, as DNA: TGCAGCGTTGGCCAGTCCTACGAGCAGTACTTC. Its protein product is CSVGQSYEQYF. J is TRBJ2-7 and V is TRBV29-1; no reliable D call. The CDR3 is 11 amino acids. V shed 4 bases and J shed 1 base, with 5 bases lying between them. Germline assignment: CDR1 SQVTM and CDR2 ANQGSEA.

This chain uses TRBV19 with TRBJ1-5, with 7 bases fitting TRBD1. Germline assignment: CDR1 LNHDA and CDR2 SQIVND (reference sequence). V dropped 10 bases and J dropped 0; count of bases not matched to a gene: 21. CDR3 length equals 19 residues. Written as DNA, the CDR3 is TGTGCCACCAAATCCGAGTTCCGGCAGGGGGTCTATAGCAATCAGCCCCAGCATTTT. It encodes CATKSEFRQGVYSNQPQHF.

The chain employs TRBV13 and TRBJ1-2; tentatively, D is TRBD1 (6 bases). The CDR3 is 13 amino acids. V dropped 0 bases and J dropped 6 bases, with 8 bases sitting between them. Germline V gene data show CDR1 as PRHDT and CDR2 as FYEKMQ (reference sequence). CDR3 protein: CASSLGRGHGYTF. The DNA of the CDR3 is TGTGCCAGCAGCTTAGGCAGGGGCCATGGCTACACCTTC.

This sequence joins TRBV19 and TRBJ2-1, with TRBD2 matching 8 bases. The CDR3 is made up of 14 amino acids. From germline, CDR1 is LNHDA and CDR2 SQIVND (reference sequence). The V segment lost 5 bases and the J segment 7 bases; nucleotides outside the gene matches: 7. The CDR3 DNA is TGTGCCAGTAGTCGCCGGGAGGGCTCGAATGAGCAGTTCTTC. It codes for CASSRREGSNEQFF.

Note on this clone: Because the CDR3's place on the DNA is in doubt, the DNA is left out and the CDR3 is given as listed by TCRdb. The CDR3 sequence is CASSTSTGSETEAFF. The V call is TRBV10-1, the J call TRBJ1-1; no check of the table's D call, TRBD1, against the DNA was made. From germline, CDR1 is WNHNN and CDR2 SYGVQD (reference sequence). The CDR3 adds up to 15 amino acids, both ends counted.

The V gene is TRBV6-1, the J gene TRBJ1-2; a weak D match, TRBD1 (6 bases). The CDR3 totals 12 residues. CDR1 is MNHNS and CDR2 is SASEGT in the germline V gene. Trimming left V 6 bases short and J 3 bases short, with 8 bases between. The CDR3 loop is CASRQGDYGYTF. For the CDR3, the DNA is TGTGCCAGCAGACAGGGTGACTATGGCTACACCTTC.

The CDR3 DNA follows: TGTGCCAGCAGCTCGACACAGGGGGTCTTCGCCCTTAACTATGGCTACACCTTC. Residues: CASSSTQGVFALNYGYTF. The chain employs TRBV7-2 and TRBJ1-2; TRBD1 agrees at 8 bases. Germline CDR1 reads SGHTA; CDR2 reads FQGNSA. With 4 bases clipped from V and 1 base from J, the junction kept 14 bases outside the gene matches. The CDR3 consists of 18 residues.

This rearrangement joins TRBV28 to TRBJ2-2; D tentatively reads TRBD1 or TRBD2 (6 bases each). Per germline, CDR1 MDHEN and CDR2 SYDVKM. V gave up 5 bases and J gave up 4 bases, with 20 bases separating them. This CDR3 spans 17 amino acids. CDR3 sequence (DNA): TGTGCCAGCAGTCCCATCCCGGGGGCTACTTTCACCGGGGAGCTGTTTTTT. It translates to CASSPIPGATFTGELFF.